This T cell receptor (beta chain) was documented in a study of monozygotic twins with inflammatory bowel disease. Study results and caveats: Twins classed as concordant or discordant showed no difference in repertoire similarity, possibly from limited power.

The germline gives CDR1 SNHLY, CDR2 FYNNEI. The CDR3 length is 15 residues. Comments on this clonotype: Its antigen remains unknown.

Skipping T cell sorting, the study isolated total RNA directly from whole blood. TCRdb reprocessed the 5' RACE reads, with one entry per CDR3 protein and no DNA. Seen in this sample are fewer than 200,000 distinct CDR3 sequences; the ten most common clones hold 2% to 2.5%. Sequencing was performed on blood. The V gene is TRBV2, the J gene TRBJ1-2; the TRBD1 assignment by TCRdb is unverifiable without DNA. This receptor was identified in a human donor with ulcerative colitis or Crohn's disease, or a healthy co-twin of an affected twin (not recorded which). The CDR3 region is CASSLDRTRNYGYTF.